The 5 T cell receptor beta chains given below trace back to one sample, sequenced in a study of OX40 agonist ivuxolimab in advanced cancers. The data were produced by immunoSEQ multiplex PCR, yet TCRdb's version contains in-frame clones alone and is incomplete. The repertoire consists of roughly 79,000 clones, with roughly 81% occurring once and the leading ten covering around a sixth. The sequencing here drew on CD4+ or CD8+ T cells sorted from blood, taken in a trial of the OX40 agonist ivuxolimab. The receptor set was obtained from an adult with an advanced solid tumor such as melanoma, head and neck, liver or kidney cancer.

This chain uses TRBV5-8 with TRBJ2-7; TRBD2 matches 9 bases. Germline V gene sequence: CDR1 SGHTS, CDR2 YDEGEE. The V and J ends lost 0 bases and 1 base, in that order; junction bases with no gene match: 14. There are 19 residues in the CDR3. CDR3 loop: CASSLVFAGGPTQSYEQYF. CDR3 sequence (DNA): TGTGCCAGCAGCTTGGTTTTCGCGGGAGGGCCTACACAGTCCTACGAGCAGTACTTC.

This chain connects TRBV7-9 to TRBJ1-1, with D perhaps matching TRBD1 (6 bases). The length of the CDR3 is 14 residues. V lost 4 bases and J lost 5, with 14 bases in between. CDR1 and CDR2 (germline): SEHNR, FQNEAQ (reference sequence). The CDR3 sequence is CASSSYRVGTEAFF. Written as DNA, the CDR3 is TGTGCCAGCAGCTCCTACAGGGTAGGGACTGAAGCTTTCTTT.

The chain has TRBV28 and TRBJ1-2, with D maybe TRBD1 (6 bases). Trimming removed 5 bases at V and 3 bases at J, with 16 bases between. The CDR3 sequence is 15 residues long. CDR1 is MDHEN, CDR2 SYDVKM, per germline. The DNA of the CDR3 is TGTGCCAGCAGTACGCAGGGAGGGGGTGACTATGGCTACACCTTC. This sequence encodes CASSTQGGGDYGYTF.

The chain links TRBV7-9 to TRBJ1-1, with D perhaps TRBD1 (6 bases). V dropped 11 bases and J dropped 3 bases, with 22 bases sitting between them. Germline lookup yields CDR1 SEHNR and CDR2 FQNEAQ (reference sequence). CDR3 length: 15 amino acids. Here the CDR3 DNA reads TGTGCCGTCGTGAGGTCGGGACAAATTGACACTGAAGCTTTCTTT. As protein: CAVVRSGQIDTEAFF.

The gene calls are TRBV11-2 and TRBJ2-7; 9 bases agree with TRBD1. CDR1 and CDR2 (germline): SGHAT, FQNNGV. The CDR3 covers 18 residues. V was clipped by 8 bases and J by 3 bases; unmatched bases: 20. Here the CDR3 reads CASGPSPQPGQGLYEQYF. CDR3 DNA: TGTGCCAGCGGCCCCTCCCCCCAACCGGGACAGGGACTCTACGAGCAGTACTTC.